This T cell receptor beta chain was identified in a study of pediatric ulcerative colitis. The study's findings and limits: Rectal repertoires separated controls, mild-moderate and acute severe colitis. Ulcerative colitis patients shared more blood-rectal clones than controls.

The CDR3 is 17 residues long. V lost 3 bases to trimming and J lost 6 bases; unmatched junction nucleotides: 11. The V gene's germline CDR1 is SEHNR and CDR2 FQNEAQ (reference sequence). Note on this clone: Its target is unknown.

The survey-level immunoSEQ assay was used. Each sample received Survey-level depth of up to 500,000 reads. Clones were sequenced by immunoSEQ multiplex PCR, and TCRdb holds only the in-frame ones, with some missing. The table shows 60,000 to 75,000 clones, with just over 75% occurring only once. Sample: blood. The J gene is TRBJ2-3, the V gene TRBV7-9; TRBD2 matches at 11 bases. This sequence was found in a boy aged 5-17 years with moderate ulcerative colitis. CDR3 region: CASSFRTTSGVRDTQYF. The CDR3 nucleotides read TGTGCCAGCAGCTTTCGAACGACTAGCGGGGTTCGGGATACGCAGTATTTT.